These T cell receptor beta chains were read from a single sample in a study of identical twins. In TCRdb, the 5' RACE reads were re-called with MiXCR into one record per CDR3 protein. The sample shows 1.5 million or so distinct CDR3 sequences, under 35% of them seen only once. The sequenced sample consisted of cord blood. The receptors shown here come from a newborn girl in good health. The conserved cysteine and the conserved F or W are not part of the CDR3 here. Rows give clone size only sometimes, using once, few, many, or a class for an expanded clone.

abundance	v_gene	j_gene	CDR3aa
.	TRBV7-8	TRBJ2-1	ASSLALTSGRNPLTEQF
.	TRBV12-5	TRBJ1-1	ASGFDSTEAF
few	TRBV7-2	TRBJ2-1	ASSVTLAGEQF
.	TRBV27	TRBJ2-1	ASSLDGTSGLGSYNEQF
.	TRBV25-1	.	ASSELGGSSYNEQY
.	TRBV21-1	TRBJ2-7	ASSKGRANNGQGGYEQY
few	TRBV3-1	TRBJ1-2	ASSHHRDRARYGYT
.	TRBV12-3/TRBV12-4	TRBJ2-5	ASSLDIWGGEQY
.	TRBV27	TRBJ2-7	ASSLSHPGGYEQY
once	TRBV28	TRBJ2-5	ASTSTRAGFEQY
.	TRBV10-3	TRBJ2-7	VISLASSSYEQY
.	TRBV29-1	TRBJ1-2	SVKFPTIFPKSRPGNYGYT
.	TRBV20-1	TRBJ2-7	SARPRDEQY
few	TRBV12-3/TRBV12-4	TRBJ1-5	ASGSVGQPQH
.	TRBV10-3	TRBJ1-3	AMAVGQGGNTIY
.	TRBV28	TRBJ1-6	ASSLYSRDRSYNSPLH
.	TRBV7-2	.	ASSLDYLQETQF
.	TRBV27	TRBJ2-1	ASRFISASGYNEQF
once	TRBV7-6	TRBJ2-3	ASSQRTYLTTDTQY
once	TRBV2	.	ASSTSASYNEQY
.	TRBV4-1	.	ASSPRVSGGDSYNEQY